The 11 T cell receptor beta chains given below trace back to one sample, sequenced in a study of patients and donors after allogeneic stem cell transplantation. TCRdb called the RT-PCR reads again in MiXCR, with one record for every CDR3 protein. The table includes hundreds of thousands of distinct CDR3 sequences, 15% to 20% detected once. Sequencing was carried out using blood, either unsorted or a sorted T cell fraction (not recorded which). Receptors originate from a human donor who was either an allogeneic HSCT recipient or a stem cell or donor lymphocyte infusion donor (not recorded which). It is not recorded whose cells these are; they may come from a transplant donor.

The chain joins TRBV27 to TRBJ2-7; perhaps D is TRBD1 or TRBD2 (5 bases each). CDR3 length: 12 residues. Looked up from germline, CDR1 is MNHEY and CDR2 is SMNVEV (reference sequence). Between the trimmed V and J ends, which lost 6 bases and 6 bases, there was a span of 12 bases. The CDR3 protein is CASSKLRGEQYF. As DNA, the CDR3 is TGTGCCAGCAGCAAGTTGAGGGGCGAGCAGTACTTC.

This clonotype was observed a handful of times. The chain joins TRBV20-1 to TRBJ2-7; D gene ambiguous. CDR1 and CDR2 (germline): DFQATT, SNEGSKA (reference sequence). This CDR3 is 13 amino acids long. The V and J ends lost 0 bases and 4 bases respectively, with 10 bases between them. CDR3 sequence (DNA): TGCAGTGCTAGAGATTTAAGCCGATACGAGCAGTACTTC. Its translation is CSARDLSRYEQYF.

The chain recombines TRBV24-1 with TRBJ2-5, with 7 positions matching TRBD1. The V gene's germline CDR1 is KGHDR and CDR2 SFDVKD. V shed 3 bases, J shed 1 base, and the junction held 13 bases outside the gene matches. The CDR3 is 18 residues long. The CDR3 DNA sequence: TGTGCCACCAGTGATCCGAACCCGGGCCCAGGGGGCCAAGAGACCCAGTACTTC. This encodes CATSDPNPGPGGQETQYF.

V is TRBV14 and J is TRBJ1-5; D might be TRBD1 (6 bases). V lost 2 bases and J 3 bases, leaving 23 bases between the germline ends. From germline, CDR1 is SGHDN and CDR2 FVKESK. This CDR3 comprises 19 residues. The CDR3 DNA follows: TGTGCCAGCAGCCAAAGGGCAGGGTCAGCCAGGGGTCACAATCAGCCCCAGCATTTT. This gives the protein CASSQRAGSARGHNQPQHF.

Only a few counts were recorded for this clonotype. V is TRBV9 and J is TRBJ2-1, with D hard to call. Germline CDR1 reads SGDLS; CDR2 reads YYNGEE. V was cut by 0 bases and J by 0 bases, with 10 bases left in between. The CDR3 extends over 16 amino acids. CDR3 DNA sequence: TGTGCCAGCAGCGTAGATTTGGCAGACTCCTACAATGAGCAGTTCTTC. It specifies CASSVDLADSYNEQFF.

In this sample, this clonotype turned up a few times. The CDR3 DNA reads TGTGCCAGCAGTAGCGGGACAGGGAAGCAGCCCCAGCATTTT. Its translation: CASSSGTGKQPQHF. The chain employs TRBV28 and TRBJ1-5; 9 bases map to TRBD1. V shed 5 bases, J shed 7 bases, and the junction held 6 bases outside the gene matches. Germline V gene sequence: CDR1 MDHEN, CDR2 SYDVKM. The CDR3 is 14 residues long.

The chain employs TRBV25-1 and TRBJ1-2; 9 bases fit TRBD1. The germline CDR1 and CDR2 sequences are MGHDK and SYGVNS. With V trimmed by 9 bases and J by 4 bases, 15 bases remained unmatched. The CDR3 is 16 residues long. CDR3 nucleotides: TGTGCCAGTAGTCCCCCGGGACAGGGAGGGGGCTATGGCTACACCTTC. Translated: CASSPPGQGGGYGYTF.

CDR3 region: CASSQGRVNSGANVLTF. The CDR3 coding sequence is TGCGCCAGCAGCCAGGGCAGGGTGAACTCTGGGGCCAACGTCCTGACTTTC. The V call is TRBV4-1, the J call TRBJ2-6, with TRBD1 as a possible D gene (5 bases). Per the germline V gene, CDR1 is MGHRA and CDR2 is YSYEKL. Trimming took off 3 bases at V and 0 bases at J, with 12 bases between the two ends. The CDR3 runs to 17 residues.

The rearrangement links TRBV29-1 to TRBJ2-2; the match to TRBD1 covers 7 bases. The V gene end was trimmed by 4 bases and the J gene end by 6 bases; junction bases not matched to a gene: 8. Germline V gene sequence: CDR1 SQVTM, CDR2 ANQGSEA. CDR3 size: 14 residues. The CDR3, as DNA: TGCAGCGTTGCAAGACAGGGACGGGCCGGGGAGCTGTTTTTT. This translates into CSVARQGRAGELFF.

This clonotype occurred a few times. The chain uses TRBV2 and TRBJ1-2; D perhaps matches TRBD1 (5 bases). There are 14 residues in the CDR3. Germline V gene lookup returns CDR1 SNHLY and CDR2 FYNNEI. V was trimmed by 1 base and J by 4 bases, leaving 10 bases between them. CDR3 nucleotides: TGTGCCAGCAGTGAAGGGGGGGTGCTCTATGGCTACACCTTC. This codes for CASSEGGVLYGYTF.

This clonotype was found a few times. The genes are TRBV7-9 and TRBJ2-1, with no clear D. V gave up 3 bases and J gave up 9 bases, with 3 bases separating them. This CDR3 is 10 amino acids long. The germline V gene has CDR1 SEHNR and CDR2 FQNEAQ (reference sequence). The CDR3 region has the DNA TGTGCCAGCAGCTTCGCTGAGCAGTTCTTC. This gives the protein CASSFAEQFF.